This record concerns one TCR beta chain sequence. This CDR3 comprises 15 residues. Between the trimmed V and J ends, which lost 5 bases and 2 bases, there was a span of 15 bases. Per germline, CDR1 SGHDN and CDR2 FVKESK. This record comes from a study of blood T cell repertoires in COVID-19. At the level of the study: Sample material is recorded as cDNA or gDNA derived from T cells, B-cell-depleted T cells, or PBMCs.

The authors' processing: Estimates of nucleated cell counts were drawn from the amplification of reference gene primers. Only in-frame clones appear in the TCRdb table, and some are missing; sequencing was by immunoSEQ multiplex PCR. For V, J and clone size, that table is used; D and trimming come from the DNA. The sample has about 240,000 clones, around 83% seen once. This TCR was recovered from a woman aged 60-75 years with active or convalescent COVID-19. Sequenced input: peripheral blood. V usage is TRBV14 and J usage is TRBJ1-1, with D uncertain. The CDR3 region is CASSLRRGINTEAFF. The CDR3 coding sequence is TGTGCCAGCAGCTTACGCCGGGGAATAAACACTGAAGCTTTCTTT.